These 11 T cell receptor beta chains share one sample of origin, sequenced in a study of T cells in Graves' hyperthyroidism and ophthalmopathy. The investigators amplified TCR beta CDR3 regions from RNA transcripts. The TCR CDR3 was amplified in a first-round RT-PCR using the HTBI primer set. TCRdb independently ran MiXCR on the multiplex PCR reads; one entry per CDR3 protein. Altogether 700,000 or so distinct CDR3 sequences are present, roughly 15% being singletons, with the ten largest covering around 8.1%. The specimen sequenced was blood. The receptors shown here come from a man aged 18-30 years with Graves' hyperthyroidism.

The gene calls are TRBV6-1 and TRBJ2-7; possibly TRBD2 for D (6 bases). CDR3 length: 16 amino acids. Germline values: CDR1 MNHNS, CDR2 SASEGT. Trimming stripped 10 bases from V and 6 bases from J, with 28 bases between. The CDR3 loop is CATPSRRTGGMGEQYF. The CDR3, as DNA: TGTGCCACCCCCAGTCGCCGGACTGGCGGGATGGGCGAGCAGTACTTC.

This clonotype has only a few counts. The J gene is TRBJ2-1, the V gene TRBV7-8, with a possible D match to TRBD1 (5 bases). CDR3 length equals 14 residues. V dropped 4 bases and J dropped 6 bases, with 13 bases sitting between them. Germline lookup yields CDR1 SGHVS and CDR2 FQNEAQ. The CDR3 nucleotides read TGTGCCAGCAGCTCGTCACAGGCGGCCAATGAGCAGTTCTTC. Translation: CASSSSQAANEQFF.

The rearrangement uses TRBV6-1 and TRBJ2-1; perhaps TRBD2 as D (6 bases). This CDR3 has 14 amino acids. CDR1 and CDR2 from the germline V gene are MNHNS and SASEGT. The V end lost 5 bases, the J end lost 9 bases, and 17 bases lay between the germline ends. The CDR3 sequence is CASSRDWAVVEQFF. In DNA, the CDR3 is TGTGCCAGCAGTCGGGACTGGGCCGTTGTTGAGCAGTTCTTC.

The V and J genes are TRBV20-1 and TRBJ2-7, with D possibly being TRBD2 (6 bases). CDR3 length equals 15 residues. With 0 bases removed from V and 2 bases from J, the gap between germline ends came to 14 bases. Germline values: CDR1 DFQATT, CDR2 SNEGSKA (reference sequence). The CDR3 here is CSAREGGRNPYEQYF. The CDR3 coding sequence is TGCAGTGCTAGAGAGGGGGGACGGAACCCCTACGAGCAGTACTTC.

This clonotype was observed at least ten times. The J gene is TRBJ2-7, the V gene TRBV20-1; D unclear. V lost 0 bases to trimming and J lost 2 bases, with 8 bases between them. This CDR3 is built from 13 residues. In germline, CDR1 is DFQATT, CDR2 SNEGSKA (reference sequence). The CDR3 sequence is CSARDQRTYEQYF. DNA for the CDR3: TGCAGTGCTAGAGATCAACGGACCTACGAGCAGTACTTC.

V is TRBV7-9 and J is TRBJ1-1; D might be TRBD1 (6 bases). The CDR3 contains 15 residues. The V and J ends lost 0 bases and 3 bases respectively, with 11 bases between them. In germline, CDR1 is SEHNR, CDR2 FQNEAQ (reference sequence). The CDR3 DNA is TGTGCCAGCAGCTTAGCGGGGGGGCTGGACACTGAAGCTTTCTTT. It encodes CASSLAGGLDTEAFF.

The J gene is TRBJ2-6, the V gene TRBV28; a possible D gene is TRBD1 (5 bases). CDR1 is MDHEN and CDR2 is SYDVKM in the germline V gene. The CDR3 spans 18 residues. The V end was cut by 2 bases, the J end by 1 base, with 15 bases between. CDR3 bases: TGTGCCAGCAGTTTAGCAGGCGCAACAGGTTCTGGGGCCAACGTCCTGACTTTC. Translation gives CASSLAGATGSGANVLTF.

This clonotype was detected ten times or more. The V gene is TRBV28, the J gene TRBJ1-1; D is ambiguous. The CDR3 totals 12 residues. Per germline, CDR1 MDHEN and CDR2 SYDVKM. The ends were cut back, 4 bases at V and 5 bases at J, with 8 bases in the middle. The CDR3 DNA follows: TGTGCCAGCAGTTCCTTAGGGACTGAAGCTTTCTTT. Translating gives CASSSLGTEAFF.

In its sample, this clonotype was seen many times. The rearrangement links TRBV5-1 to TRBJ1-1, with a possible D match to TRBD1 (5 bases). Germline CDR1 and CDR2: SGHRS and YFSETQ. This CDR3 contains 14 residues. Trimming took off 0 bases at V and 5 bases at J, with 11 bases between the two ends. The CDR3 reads CASSLAGGRTEAFF. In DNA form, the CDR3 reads TGCGCCAGCAGCTTGGCCGGGGGTAGGACTGAAGCTTTCTTT.

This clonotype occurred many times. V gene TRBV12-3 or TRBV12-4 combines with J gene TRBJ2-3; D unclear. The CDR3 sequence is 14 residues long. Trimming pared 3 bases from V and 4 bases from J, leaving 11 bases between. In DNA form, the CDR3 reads TGTGCCAGCAGTTTTAAATGGAGCCCAGATACGCAGTATTTT. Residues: CASSFKWSPDTQYF.

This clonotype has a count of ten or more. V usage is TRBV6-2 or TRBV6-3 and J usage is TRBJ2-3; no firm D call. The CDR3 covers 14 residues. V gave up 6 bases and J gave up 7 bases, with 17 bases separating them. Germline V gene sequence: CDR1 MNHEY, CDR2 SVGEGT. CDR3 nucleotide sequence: TGTGCCAGCAGACGTCCATGGGATGGGTATACGCAGTATTTT. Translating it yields CASRRPWDGYTQYF.